This TCR beta chain was recovered during a study of cytotoxic CD8 clonotypes in ibrutinib-treated CLL. Study overall: There were roughly 12 relapsed/refractory patients and around 15 treatment-naive patients, and 17 to 18 were IGHV unmutated. Per sample, productive templates averaged around 230,000 and productive rearrangements averaged 94,082.

In its sample, this clone was seen once. Its target is unknown. Generated by immunoSEQ multiplex PCR, the TCRdb table keeps only in-frame clones and is missing some. Of roughly 330,000 clones listed, approximately 67% are singletons. Points from the study as a whole: The clonality went up when patients responded to ibrutinib and dropped back toward baseline at progression. T-cell clonality at baseline went above that of age-matched healthy donors and rose and fell with circulating CD8+ T-cell counts.

The CDR3 runs 16 residues. Germline-derived CDR1 and CDR2 are SGHAT and FQNNGV. Trimming removed 3 bases from V and 5 bases from J; junction bases left unmatched: 9. The sequence was collected from a human donor with chronic lymphocytic leukemia. The specimen comprised PBMCs, sampled after 36 months of ibrutinib treatment. The chain joins TRBV11-2 to TRBJ2-1, with 8 positions matching TRBD2. CDR3 loop: CASSLLLAGFNNEQFF. The CDR3 region has the DNA TGTGCCAGCAGCTTGCTTCTAGCGGGTTTTAACAATGAGCAGTTCTTC.